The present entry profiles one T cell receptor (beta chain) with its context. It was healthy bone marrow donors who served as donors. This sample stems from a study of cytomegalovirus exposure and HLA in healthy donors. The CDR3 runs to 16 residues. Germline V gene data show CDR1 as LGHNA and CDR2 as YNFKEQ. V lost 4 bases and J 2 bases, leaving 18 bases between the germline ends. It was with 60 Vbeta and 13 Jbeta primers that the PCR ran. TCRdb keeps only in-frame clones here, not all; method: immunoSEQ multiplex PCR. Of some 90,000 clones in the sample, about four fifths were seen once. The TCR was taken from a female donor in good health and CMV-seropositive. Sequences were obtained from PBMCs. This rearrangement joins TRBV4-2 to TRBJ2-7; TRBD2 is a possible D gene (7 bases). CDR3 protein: CASSPQGGGLPYEQYF. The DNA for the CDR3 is TGTGCCAGCAGCCCCCAGGGCGGGGGCCTCCCCTACGAGCAGTACTTC.